The TCR beta chain described here comes from a study of low-dose radiotherapy and immunotherapy resistance in tumors. TRAV- and TRBV-specific primers, spanning alpha and beta chains, primed first-strand cDNA. TCRs were put through roughly 20 PCR cycles of amplification with Phusion. A constant-region primer and the V-primer adapter served as the primer pair. TCRdb reprocessed the reads via MiXCR and lists one record per CDR3 protein. The sample lists some 7,100 distinct CDR3 sequences, roughly 50% occurring once. The sequence was obtained from a human donor with advanced metastatic prostate, ovarian, gallbladder or colorectal cancer (not recorded which). This table probably holds off-target reads from a library built for another chain.

In DNA form, the CDR3 reads TGTGCCAGCAAGGAGGGGGCTTACGAGCAGTACTTC. Translation gives CASKEGAYEQYF. V is TRBV28 and J is TRBJ2-7; perhaps TRBD1 as D (7 bases). The CDR3 has 12 residues. The V gene's germline CDR1 is MDHEN and CDR2 SYDVKM. Trimming left V 7 bases short and J 4 bases short, with 11 bases between. Combining the CDR3 with reference TRBV28 and TRBJ2-7 gives the whole variable domain DVKVTQSSRYLVKRTGEKVFLECVQDMDHENMFWYRQDPGLGLRLIYFSYDVKMKEKGDIPEGYSVSREKKERFSLILESASTNQTSMYLCASKEGAYEQYFGPGTRLTVT.